Below are 21 T cell receptor beta chains sequenced from a single sample in a study of blood T cell repertoires in COVID-19. Data came from immunoSEQ multiplex PCR; TCRdb stores just in-frame clones and leaves some out. The sample has some 100,000 clones; around 86% are singletons. Sequences were obtained from PBMCs or T cells enriched from blood (not recorded which). These receptor sequences come from a woman aged 50 to 65 who had recovered from COVID-19.

This sequence joins TRBV29-1 and TRBJ1-1; no definite D call. The V gene lost 4 bases and the J gene lost 0 bases, with 12 bases spanning the gap. Germline-derived CDR1 and CDR2 are SQVTM and ANQGSEA. The CDR3 runs 14 residues. The CDR3 coding sequence is TGCAGCGTTGGACACCGGGAGGTGAACACTGAAGCTTTCTTT. Its translation: CSVGHREVNTEAFF.

This rearrangement joins TRBV7-9 to TRBJ2-1; 7 bases are a match to TRBD2. Losses at the gene ends were 4 bases for V and 8 bases for J; bases not matched to a gene: 11. The CDR3 is 15 residues long. Germline loops: CDR1 SEHNR, CDR2 FQNEAQ (reference sequence). The CDR3 here is CASSSRGGPSDEQFF. The DNA for the CDR3 is TGTGCCAGCAGCTCTCGGGGAGGGCCGAGTGATGAGCAGTTCTTC.

The V call is TRBV13, the J call TRBJ2-6; D is possibly TRBD1 (5 bases). The germline gives CDR1 PRHDT, CDR2 FYEKMQ (reference sequence). With 2 bases removed from V and 7 bases from J, the gap between germline ends came to 9 bases. This CDR3 has 14 amino acids. CDR3 protein: CASSLRGGANVLTF. DNA for the CDR3: TGTGCCAGCAGCTTAAGGGGCGGAGCCAACGTCCTGACTTTC.

The gene calls are TRBV2 and TRBJ2-5; tentatively, D is TRBD1 (5 bases). Trimming pared 6 bases from V and 7 bases from J, leaving 12 bases between. Germline CDR1 and CDR2: SNHLY and FYNNEI. This CDR3 contains 12 residues. The CDR3 region has the DNA TGTGCCAGCAGAACCACAGGTCCGACCCAGTACTTC. It is translated as CASRTTGPTQYF.

This clone was counted once. This chain links TRBV5-1 with TRBJ2-7; 7 bases fit TRBD2. V shed 5 bases and J 3 bases; nucleotides not matched to a gene: 8. The CDR3 runs 14 residues. Germline lookup yields CDR1 SGHRS and CDR2 YFSETQ. CDR3 DNA: TGCGCCAGCAGTTCCAGCGGGGAGGGCTACGAGCAGTACTTC. Translated: CASSSSGEGYEQYF.

In its sample, this clone was seen once. CDR3 amino acids: CASSGGYNQPQHF. The CDR3 DNA follows: TGTGCCAGCAGCGGGGGTTACAATCAGCCCCAGCATTTT. The chain carries TRBV2 and TRBJ1-5; TRBD1 is a possible D gene (5 bases). The CDR3 has 13 amino acids. Trimming took off 6 bases at V and 3 bases at J, with 9 bases between the two ends. The germline CDR1 and CDR2 sequences are SNHLY and FYNNEI.

Turning to this clone: Other DNA sequences in this sample translate to the same CDR3. V is TRBV28 and J is TRBJ2-7; D unclear. CDR3 length: 13 residues. CDR1 and CDR2 (germline): MDHEN, SYDVKM. V was trimmed by 2 bases and J by 2 bases, leaving 7 bases between them. CDR3 in amino acids: CASSLRSPYEQYF. The CDR3 region has the DNA TGTGCCAGCAGTTTACGGTCCCCCTACGAGCAGTACTTC.

The chain uses TRBV19 and TRBJ1-5, with 7 bases aligning to TRBD1. Germline CDR1 is LNHDA and CDR2 is SQIVND (reference sequence). This CDR3 comprises 14 residues. Losses at the gene ends were 4 bases for V and 3 bases for J; bases not matched to a gene: 3. The CDR3 loop is CASSRGQINQPQHF. The DNA for the CDR3 is TGTGCCAGTAGTAGGGGACAGATCAATCAGCCCCAGCATTTT.

The rearrangement links TRBV28 to TRBJ1-5, with a weak D call TRBD1 (6 bases). The CDR3 consists of 16 residues. Germline-derived CDR1 and CDR2 are MDHEN and SYDVKM. Between the trimmed V and J ends, which lost 8 bases and 4 bases, there was a span of 21 bases. This CDR3 reads CASLPRTVAGNQPQHF. CDR3 DNA sequence: TGTGCCAGCTTGCCAAGGACAGTAGCTGGGAATCAGCCCCAGCATTTT.

This clone was seen only once. The rearrangement uses TRBV27 and TRBJ2-3, with 13 nucleotides matching TRBD2. CDR1 is MNHEY, CDR2 SMNVEV, per germline (reference sequence). The V and J ends lost 4 bases and 2 bases, in that order; junction bases with no gene match: 12. The CDR3 is made up of 19 amino acids. The CDR3 region is CASSSYRGTSGVLTDTQYF. The CDR3 DNA follows: TGTGCCAGCAGTTCATATAGAGGGACTAGCGGGGTGCTCACAGATACGCAGTATTTT.

The rearrangement links TRBV5-1 to TRBJ2-7, with TRBD1 matching 10 bases. Germline values: CDR1 SGHRS, CDR2 YFSETQ. With 4 bases clipped from V and 0 bases from J, the junction kept 7 bases outside the gene matches. This CDR3 has 16 amino acids. DNA of the CDR3: TGCGCCAGCAGCACGGGACAGGGGATGAGCTCCTACGAGCAGTACTTC. Protein product: CASSTGQGMSSYEQYF.

The table lists this clone with a count of one. The rearrangement links TRBV3-1 (or the pseudogene TRBV3-2) to TRBJ2-3; TRBD2 aligns across 9 bases. With V trimmed by 4 bases and J by 1 base, 12 bases remained unmatched. This CDR3 has 18 amino acids. Germline CDR1 and CDR2: LGHDT and YNNKEL (reference sequence). The CDR3 loop reads CASSRRSGLASRTDTQYF. Here the CDR3 DNA reads TGTGCCAGCAGCCGCCGCTCGGGACTAGCCTCGCGCACAGATACGCAGTATTTT.

The chain uses TRBV27 and TRBJ1-6, with D perhaps TRBD1 (6 bases). Germline V lookup: CDR1 MNHEY, CDR2 SMNVEV (reference sequence). Trimming removed 6 bases at V and 10 bases at J, with 13 bases between. This CDR3 is 13 amino acids long. The chain's CDR3 is CASRQTGLSPLHF. The CDR3 coding sequence is TGTGCCAGCAGACAGACAGGTCTATCACCCCTCCACTTT.

J is TRBJ1-1 and V is TRBV30; D call uncertain. Trimming took 0 bases from V and 7 from J, leaving 12 bases between them. Germline V gene data show CDR1 as GTSNPN and CDR2 as SVGIG (reference sequence). This CDR3 spans 13 amino acids. In DNA form, the CDR3 reads TGTGCCTGGAGTGTATGGATAGGAGATGAAGCTTTCTTT. Amino acid sequence: CAWSVWIGDEAFF.

The V and J genes are TRBV5-1 and TRBJ2-1, with 15 bases fitting TRBD2. This CDR3 is built from 15 residues. J gave up 7 bases and V 3 bases, and 2 bases lay outside the gene matches. The germline V gene encodes CDR1 SGHRS and CDR2 YFSETQ. CDR3 loop: CASSSGTSGRNEQFF. The CDR3 bases are TGCGCCAGCAGCTCCGGGACTAGCGGGAGGAATGAGCAGTTCTTC.

The V call is TRBV28, the J call TRBJ1-6, with unresolved D. V was cut by 4 bases and J by 13 bases, with 11 bases left in between. Germline lookup yields CDR1 MDHEN and CDR2 SYDVKM. The CDR3 sequence is 12 residues long. The CDR3 DNA is TGTGCCAGCAGTTCAGGCCTCTCCCCCCTCCACTTT. Encoded protein: CASSSGLSPLHF.

The gene calls are TRBV18 and TRBJ2-7; 8 bases match TRBD1. The CDR3 spans 16 residues. Germline V CDR1 and CDR2: KGHSH, LQKENI. Trimming at V came to 1 base and at J to 5 bases, leaving 10 bases not matched to a gene. The CDR3 nucleotides read TGTGCCAGCTCACCACGGTCAGGGGGCGTAATCCACGAGCAGTACTTC. Protein sequence: CASSPRSGGVIHEQYF. The full variable domain, with the rest looked up from reference TRBV18 and TRBJ2-7, is NAGVMQNPRHLVRRRGQEARLRCSPMKGHSHVYWYRQLPEEGLKFMVYLQKENIIDESGMPKERFSAEFPKEGPSILRIQQVVRGDSAAYFCASSPRSGGVIHEQYFGPGTRLTVT.

CDR3 bases: TGTGCCAGCAGCACCCGACAGGGCACCTACGAGCAGTACTTC. Encoded protein: CASSTRQGTYEQYF. This chain uses TRBV13 with TRBJ2-7; TRBD1 matches at 7 bases. The V segment lost 5 bases and the J segment 2 bases; nucleotides outside the gene matches: 6. CDR1 is PRHDT and CDR2 is FYEKMQ in the germline V gene (reference sequence). The CDR3 contains 14 residues.

As regards this clone: A far more abundant clone sits one base away, making this likely a read error. This chain joins TRBV4-2 and TRBJ1-1; 9 bases are a match to TRBD1. V lost 8 bases, J lost 4 bases, and 2 bases stayed unmatched. CDR1 LGHNA and CDR2 YNFKEQ come from the germline V gene. This CDR3 spans 12 amino acids. CDR3 DNA sequence: TGTGCCAGCTGGGACAGGGTCACTGAAGCTTTCTTT. Its protein product is CASWDRVTEAFF.

The chain combines TRBV4-1 with TRBJ2-7, with 12 bases that match TRBD2. CDR3 size: 16 residues. CDR1 is MGHRA and CDR2 is YSYEKL in the germline V gene. V was pared by 2 bases and J by 1 base, with 3 bases of the junction left unmatched. This CDR3 is CASSQLTSGRSYEQYF. The CDR3 bases are TGCGCCAGCAGCCAACTAACTAGCGGGAGGTCCTACGAGCAGTACTTC.

The rearrangement joins TRBV5-1 to TRBJ2-5; tentative D call: TRBD1 (6 bases). V was pared by 1 base and J by 5 bases, with 18 bases between. Germline V CDR1 and CDR2: SGHRS, YFSETQ. The CDR3 totals 16 residues. CDR3 coding DNA: TGCGCCAGCAGCTTGAGGAGCACAGGGTCAGGGGAGACCCAGTACTTC. This encodes CASSLRSTGSGETQYF. Filled out from reference TRBV5-1 and TRBJ2-5, the complete variable domain reads KAGVTQTPRYLIKTRGQQVTLSCSPISGHRSVSWYQQTPGQGLQFLFEYFSETQRNKGNFPGRFSGRQFSNSRSEMNVSTLELGDSALYLCASSLRSTGSGETQYFGPGTRLLVL.